This record concerns one T cell receptor (beta chain) sequence. The antigen remains unidentified. This entry is derived from a study of beta chain features in type 1 diabetes. Study findings and constraints: VDJ junctions from patients with type 1 diabetes contained fewer insertions and more deletions. Moderate yet significant TCRB CDR3 shortening was seen in Type 1 diabetes patients in all four CD4+ subsets.

The germline V and J ends were trimmed by 5 bases and 3 bases, with 5 bases remaining between them. The CDR3 contains 11 residues. The germline V gene encodes CDR1 SGHTA and CDR2 FQGNSA. It was via CD45RO/CCR7/CD25/CD127/CD95/CD27 that CD4+ naive, central memory, regulatory and stem cell-like memory cells were sorted. Reverse transcription of all isolated RNA meant that expressed TCRB transcripts were sequenced. The assay was immunoSEQ multiplex PCR, and TCRdb's table has in-frame clones only and misses some. The sample consists of 130,000 or so clones, around 15% of them appearing once. The clonotype comes from a man aged 30-40 years with type 1 diabetes. Sequenced sample: central memory CD4+ T cells from blood. The chain carries TRBV7-2 and TRBJ2-7, with D unresolved. In DNA, the CDR3 is TGTGCCAGCAGCGCCTTCTACGAGCAGTACTTC. Its protein product is CASSAFYEQYF.